One sample yielded the 8 T cell receptor beta chains listed below, sequenced in a study of PD-L1 blockade in urothelial cancer. Assay: immunoSEQ multiplex PCR; the TCRdb copy retains only in-frame clones and omits some. This table has about 87,000 clones, around 84% appearing once. Described time point: pretreatment peripheral blood. The sample here was PBMCs, taken around atezolizumab (anti-PD-L1) treatment. All receptors derive from a man between 60 and 75 years old with urothelial cancer.

This chain connects TRBV5-5 to TRBJ2-1; 8 bases are shared with TRBD2. V trimming: 0 bases; J trimming: 1 base; junction bases outside the gene matches: 0. This CDR3 contains 15 residues. The V gene's germline CDR1 is SGHKS and CDR2 YYEKEE (reference sequence). The CDR3 reads CASSLERGSYNEQFF. CDR3 sequence (DNA): TGTGCCAGCAGCTTGGAGCGGGGGTCCTACAATGAGCAGTTCTTC. Together with reference TRBV5-5 and TRBJ2-1, the CDR3 gives the full variable domain: DAGVTQSPTHLIKTRGQQVTLRCSPISGHKSVSWYQQVLGQGPQFIFQYYEKEERGRGNFPDRFSARQFPNYSSELNVNALLLGDSALYLCASSLERGSYNEQFFGPGTRLTVL.

The chain links TRBV14 to TRBJ2-6; no reliable D call. CDR1 is SGHDN, CDR2 FVKESK, per germline. V was cut by 1 base and J by 0 bases, with 10 bases left in between. The CDR3 loop spans 17 amino acids. CDR3 sequence (DNA): TGTGCCAGCAGCCAAGGGCCTTTTTCCTCTGGGGCCAACGTCCTGACTTTC. This translates into CASSQGPFSSGANVLTF.

This rearrangement joins TRBV28 to TRBJ2-3, with 8 bases aligning to TRBD2. The CDR3 sequence is 16 residues long. V was clipped by 6 bases and J by 2 bases; unmatched bases: 10. Looked up from germline, CDR1 is MDHEN and CDR2 is SYDVKM. CDR3 in amino acids: CASSSAAGVNTDTQYF. DNA for the CDR3: TGTGCCAGCAGCTCGGCAGCGGGAGTTAACACAGATACGCAGTATTTT.

The chain uses TRBV5-1 and TRBJ2-2, with D unresolved. The CDR3 sequence is 15 residues long. In germline, CDR1 is SGHRS, CDR2 YFSETQ. Between the trimmed V and J ends, which lost 1 base and 1 base, there was a span of 8 bases. The CDR3 region has the DNA TGCGCCAGCAGCTTGAGTCCGGGGAACACCGGGGAGCTGTTTTTT. This codes for CASSLSPGNTGELFF.

This chain connects TRBV19 to TRBJ1-1; the match to TRBD1 covers 9 bases. The germline V gene encodes CDR1 LNHDA and CDR2 SQIVND (reference sequence). CDR3 size: 16 residues. V trimming: 6 bases; J trimming: 2 bases; junction bases outside the gene matches: 10. This CDR3 reads CASSPRDRVINTEAFF. The CDR3 DNA follows: TGTGCCAGTAGCCCACGGGACAGGGTTATAAACACTGAAGCTTTCTTT.

The V gene is TRBV19, the J gene TRBJ2-7; TRBD1 agrees at 10 bases. Germline V gene data show CDR1 as LNHDA and CDR2 as SQIVND (reference sequence). The CDR3 is 14 residues long. The ends lost 5 bases at V and 6 bases at J; junction bases unmatched: 7. CDR3 nucleotides: TGTGCCAGTAGTCCCGGGACAGGGGTCGGCGAGCAGTACTTC. It codes for CASSPGTGVGEQYF.

V usage is TRBV28 and J usage is TRBJ1-2; 10 bases map to TRBD1. The CDR3 length is 14 residues. Germline CDR1 reads MDHEN; CDR2 reads SYDVKM. Trimming took 5 bases from V and 6 from J; bases not matched to a gene: 6. The CDR3 reads CASSLGGQGNGYTF. CDR3 in DNA: TGTGCCAGCAGTCTAGGGGGACAGGGGAATGGCTACACCTTC.

The J gene is TRBJ2-7, the V gene TRBV19; the match to TRBD2 covers 9 bases. The CDR3 covers 16 residues. Trimming took 4 bases from V and 2 from J; bases not matched to a gene: 9. In germline, CDR1 is LNHDA, CDR2 SQIVND (reference sequence). The CDR3 is CASSRGTSGRPYEQYF. CDR3 bases: TGTGCCAGTAGTAGGGGAACTAGCGGGCGGCCCTACGAGCAGTACTTC.